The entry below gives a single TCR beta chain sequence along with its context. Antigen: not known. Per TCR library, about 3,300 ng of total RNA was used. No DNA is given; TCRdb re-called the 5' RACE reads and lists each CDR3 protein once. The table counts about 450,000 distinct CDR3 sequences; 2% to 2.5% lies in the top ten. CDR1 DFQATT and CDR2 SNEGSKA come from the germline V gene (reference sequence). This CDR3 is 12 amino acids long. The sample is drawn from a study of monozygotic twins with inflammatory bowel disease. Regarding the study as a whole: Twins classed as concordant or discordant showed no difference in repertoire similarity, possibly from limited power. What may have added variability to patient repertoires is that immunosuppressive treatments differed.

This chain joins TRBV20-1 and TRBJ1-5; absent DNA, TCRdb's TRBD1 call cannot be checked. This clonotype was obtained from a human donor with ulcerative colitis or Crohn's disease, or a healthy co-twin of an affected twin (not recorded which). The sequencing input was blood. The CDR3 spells CSARPPDQPQHF.